Listed here are 15 T cell receptor beta chains from one sample, sequenced in a study of T cell responses to AZD1222 COVID-19 vaccine. The protocol was immunoSEQ multiplex PCR, while the TCRdb copy is restricted to in-frame clones and leaves out a portion. The data contain roughly 50,000 clones, roughly 80% of them seen just once; the ten biggest clones take up around 7%. Sequences were derived from peripheral blood, sampled on day 0 of AZD1222 vaccination. Source of these receptors: an adult in good health.

This clone occurred a few times. The V and J genes are TRBV6-5 and TRBJ1-6, with D unresolved. V was cut by 4 bases and J by 6 bases, with 7 bases left in between. The germline gives CDR1 MNHEY, CDR2 SVGAGI. The CDR3 contains 13 residues. DNA of the CDR3: TGTGCCAGCAGTTCACACGTTAATTCACCCCTCCACTTT. It encodes CASSSHVNSPLHF.

This chain connects TRBV5-1 to TRBJ1-2; 7 bases match TRBD1. CDR3 length equals 17 residues. Trimming took 2 bases from V and 5 from J; bases not matched to a gene: 15. In germline, CDR1 is SGHRS, CDR2 YFSETQ. CDR3 nucleotides: TGCGCCAGCAGCTTAGGGGGACAGTTGGACCAACTATATGGCTACACCTTC. It encodes CASSLGGQLDQLYGYTF.

The CDR3 loop is CASSLGSGADSTNEKLFF. CDR3 in DNA: TGTGCCAGCAGCTTAGGGTCAGGGGCCGATTCAACTAATGAAAAACTGTTTTTT. The V call is TRBV7-9, the J call TRBJ1-4, with D perhaps matching TRBD1 (6 bases). Per germline, CDR1 SEHNR and CDR2 FQNEAQ (reference sequence). Trimming removed 1 base from V and 0 bases from J, with 15 bases in between. This CDR3 comprises 18 residues.

The gene calls are TRBV11-2 and TRBJ2-3; tentative D call: TRBD2 (6 bases). The CDR3 contains 14 residues. Trimming took off 5 bases at V and 3 bases at J, with 12 bases between the two ends. Germline CDR1 reads SGHAT; CDR2 reads FQNNGV. The CDR3 DNA follows: TGTGCCAGCAGCCCCCTGGGGAGGACAGATACGCAGTATTTT. Translation: CASSPLGRTDTQYF.

The gene calls are TRBV5-5 and TRBJ2-2; weak D call: TRBD1 (6 bases). Trimming cost V 2 bases and J 5 bases, with 10 bases left between them. The CDR3 loop spans 14 amino acids. CDR1 and CDR2 (germline): SGHKS, YYEKEE (reference sequence). Written as DNA, the CDR3 is TGTGCCAGCAGCTTCGGGACAAAGACCGGGGAGCTGTTTTTT. This translates into CASSFGTKTGELFF.

This clone appeared a few times. This sequence joins TRBV29-1 and TRBJ1-1; weak D call: TRBD1 (6 bases). This CDR3 contains 13 residues. V was clipped by 4 bases and J by 0 bases, with 9 bases between them. The germline V gene encodes CDR1 SQVTM and CDR2 ANQGSEA. The CDR3 DNA reads as TGCAGCGTTGGAGGGGGAATGAACACTGAAGCTTTCTTT. This codes for CSVGGGMNTEAFF.

V usage is TRBV2 and J usage is TRBJ2-7; TRBD1 aligns across 10 bases. The CDR3 has 14 residues. V lost 6 bases, J lost 7 bases, and 9 bases stayed unmatched. Germline V CDR1 and CDR2: SNHLY, FYNNEI. The CDR3 loop reads CASSRDRGFREQYF. For the CDR3, the DNA is TGTGCCAGCAGCCGGGACAGGGGATTTCGGGAGCAGTACTTC.

The chain couples TRBV7-2 to TRBJ2-1; 10 bases line up with TRBD1. V gave up 5 bases and J gave up 3 bases; unmatched junction bases: 4. The CDR3 covers 15 residues. The germline V gene encodes CDR1 SGHTA and CDR2 FQGNSA. The CDR3 protein is CASSGQGGYYNEQFF. CDR3 bases: TGTGCCAGCAGCGGACAGGGGGGTTACTACAATGAGCAGTTCTTC.

The chain has TRBV28 and TRBJ1-4, with D unresolved. The germline V and J ends were trimmed by 5 bases and 10 bases, with 14 bases remaining between them. This CDR3 has 13 residues. The germline V gene has CDR1 MDHEN and CDR2 SYDVKM. The CDR3, as DNA: TGTGCCAGCAGTGACGGTCCAGGAGGAAAACTGTTTTTT. Its protein is CASSDGPGGKLFF.

This clone appeared a few times. The J gene is TRBJ1-3, the V gene TRBV10-1; D is possibly TRBD1 (5 bases). V lost 1 base to trimming and J lost 0 bases, with 10 bases between them. CDR3 size: 16 residues. From germline, CDR1 is WNHNN and CDR2 SYGVQD (reference sequence). For the CDR3, the DNA is TGCGCCAGCAGTGAGTGTTCAGGGTTCTCTGGAAACACCATATATTTT. It encodes CASSECSGFSGNTIYF.

Only one count was recorded for this clone. The chain combines TRBV6-5 with TRBJ2-3, with TRBD2 matching over 7 bases. J was trimmed by 6 bases and V by 7 bases; bases with no gene match: 13. CDR3 length: 15 amino acids. The germline V gene encodes CDR1 MNHEY and CDR2 SVGAGI. CDR3 sequence reads: CASTKRGGAGDTQYF. DNA for the CDR3: TGTGCCAGCACCAAACGCGGGGGAGCTGGGGATACGCAGTATTTT.

This rearrangement joins TRBV27 to TRBJ1-6; weak D call: TRBD1 (6 bases). Germline lookup yields CDR1 MNHEY and CDR2 SMNVEV (reference sequence). Trimming stripped 8 bases from V and 8 bases from J, with 16 bases between. The CDR3 is 14 residues long. CDR3 region: CASGGTRGDSPLHF. In nucleotides, the CDR3 is TGTGCCAGCGGGGGGACCAGGGGTGATTCACCCCTCCACTTT.

The rearrangement uses TRBV3-1 (or the pseudogene TRBV3-2) and TRBJ1-4; no definite D call. V dropped 6 bases and J dropped 8 bases, with 13 bases sitting between them. CDR3 size: 13 residues. Germline V gene data show CDR1 as LGHDT and CDR2 as YNNKEL (reference sequence). Here the CDR3 DNA reads TGTGCCAGCAGTGGTGGTTTCGGGGAAAAACTGTTTTTT. Translation: CASSGGFGEKLFF.

Comment on this clone: The junction shows a germline mismatch at one end, possibly a read error. The chain recombines TRBV3-1 (or the pseudogene TRBV3-2) with TRBJ2-3, with TRBD2 matching 12 bases. The CDR3 sequence is 12 residues long. Germline-derived CDR1 and CDR2 are LGHDT and YNNKEL (reference sequence). DNA for the CDR3: TGTGCCAGCAGCCACGGACTAGCGGGATGCCGATTT. Translation gives CASSHGLAGCRF.

The chain recombines TRBV21-1 with TRBJ2-7; TRBD1 is taken as the D call from the table, unchecked against the DNA. TRBV21-1 is assigned pseudogene status. The CDR3 consists of 13 residues. The CDR3 sequence is CASIQGFSYEQYV. In DNA, the CDR3 is TGTGCCAGCATCCAGGGTTTTTCCTACGAGCAGTACGTC.